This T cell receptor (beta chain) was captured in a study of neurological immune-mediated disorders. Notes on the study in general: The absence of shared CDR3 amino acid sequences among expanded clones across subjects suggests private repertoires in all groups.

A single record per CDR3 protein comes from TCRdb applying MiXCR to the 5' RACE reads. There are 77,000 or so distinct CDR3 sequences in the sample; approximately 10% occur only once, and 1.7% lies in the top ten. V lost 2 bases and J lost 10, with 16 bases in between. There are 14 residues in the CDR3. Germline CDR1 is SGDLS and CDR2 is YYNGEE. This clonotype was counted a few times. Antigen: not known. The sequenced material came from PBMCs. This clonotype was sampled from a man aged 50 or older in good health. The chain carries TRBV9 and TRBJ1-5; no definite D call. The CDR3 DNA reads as TGTGCCAGCAGCGTCAGCGAGAACCAAGAACCCCAGCATTTT. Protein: CASSVSENQEPQHF.